A selection of T cell receptor beta chains follows, all from one sample in a study of cytomegalovirus exposure and HLA in healthy donors. Method: immunoSEQ multiplex PCR; TCRdb's copy keeps in-frame clones and lacks some. This sample has about 98,000 clones, with roughly 70% found just once. The material sequenced was PBMCs. The receptors come from a man aged 50 or older in good health and CMV-seronegative. The CDR3 runs from the conserved cysteine through the conserved F or W. A D gene is named only where the DNA matches it firmly. Clone size is given for some rows only: seen once, a few or many times, or a class if the clone is expanded.

TRBV10-3	-	-	TRBJ2-2	CAIQDRANTGELFF	TGTGCCATCCAAGACAGAGCGAACACCGGGGAGCTGTTTTTT
TRBV28	TRBD2	few	TRBJ2-7	CASSLGLAGVGEQYF	TGTGCCAGCAGTTTGGGACTAGCGGGAGTAGGGGAGCAGTACTTC
TRBV6-5	-	-	TRBJ2-2	CATRTATGWTGELFF	TGTGCCACCCGGACTGCGACCGGGTGGACCGGGGAGCTGTTTTTT
TRBV19	TRBD1	-	TRBJ1-5	CASSGTGFGQGYQPQHF	TGTGCCAGTAGTGGGACAGGGTTCGGACAGGGGTATCAGCCCCAGCATTTT
TRBV16	TRBD1	-	TRBJ1-5	CASSQSRDRGRQPQHF	TGTGCCAGCAGCCAGAGCCGGGACAGGGGGCGTCAGCCCCAGCATTTT
TRBV9	-	-	TRBJ2-7	CASSAADGHYEQYF	TGTGCCAGCAGCGCCGCAGACGGACACTACGAGCAGTACTTC
TRBV7-2	TRBD1	-	TRBJ1-5	CASSIRGRDQPQHF	TGTGCCAGCAGCATAAGGGGGCGCGATCAGCCCCAGCATTTT
TRBV28	-	-	TRBJ2-4	CASSPYYDKNIQYF	TGTGCCAGCAGTCCCTATTATGACAAAAACATTCAGTACTTC
TRBV5-1	TRBD1	once	TRBJ1-5	CASSTGTDGNQPQHF	TGCGCCAGCAGCACCGGGACAGACGGCAATCAGCCCCAGCATTTT
TRBV7-6	TRBD2	-	TRBJ2-7	CASGASGLAYEQYF	TGTGCCAGCGGCGCATCGGGACTAGCGTACGAGCAGTACTTC
TRBV18	-	-	TRBJ1-3	CASSPNSPGGGSGNTIYF	TGTGCCAGCTCACCAAACTCTCCAGGCGGGGGCTCTGGAAACACCATATATTTT
TRBV5-4	TRBD2	-	TRBJ2-1	CASSLSQREYNEQFF	TGTGCCAGCAGCTTGTCGCAGCGGGAGTACAATGAGCAGTTCTTC
TRBV9	TRBD1	once	TRBJ1-2	CASSVVPLQGVYGYTF	TGTGCCAGCAGCGTAGTTCCCCTACAGGGGGTCTATGGCTACACCTTC
TRBV5-5	-	-	TRBJ1-1	CASSFSDSMNTEAFF	TGTGCCAGCAGCTTTTCGGACAGTATGAACACTGAAGCTTTCTTT
TRBV7-2	TRBD1	few	TRBJ2-3	CASSYNTGGSTDTQYF	TGTGCCAGCAGCTACAATACAGGGGGAAGTACAGATACGCAGTATTTT
TRBV5-1	TRBD1	-	TRBJ1-1	CASRRDRGAGLSTEAFF	TGCGCCAGCAGACGAGACAGGGGCGCAGGCCTGAGCACTGAAGCTTTCTTT
TRBV2	TRBD2	few	TRBJ2-1	CASSDHGRGTSDNEQFF	TGTGCCAGCAGTGATCATGGCAGAGGGACTAGCGACAATGAGCAGTTCTTC
TRBV6-5	-	few	TRBJ2-1	CASRTDYRYNEQFF	TGTGCCAGCAGAACAGATTACCGCTACAATGAGCAGTTCTTC
TRBV18	-	-	TRBJ1-5	CASSPTAETPNQPQHF	TGTGCCAGCTCACCGACCGCGGAGACCCCCAATCAGCCCCAGCATTTT
TRBV5-4	-	few	TRBJ1-5	CASSSGQNQPQHF	TGTGCCAGCAGCTCTGGACAGAATCAGCCCCAGCATTTT
TRBV7-6	-	once	TRBJ2-2	CASSLSGVGELFF	TGTGCCAGCAGCTTATCAGGGGTCGGGGAGCTGTTTTTT
TRBV9	-	-	TRBJ2-3	CASSDLVTDTQYF	TGTGCCAGCAGCGACCTAGTCACAGATACGCAGTATTTT
TRBV7-9	-	-	TRBJ2-1	CASSPPGFGGYNEQFF	TGTGCCAGCAGCCCCCCAGGTTTCGGGGGTTACAATGAGCAGTTCTTC
TRBV6-4	-	few	TRBJ1-1	CASSDSMNTEAFF	TGTGCCAGCAGTGACAGCATGAACACTGAAGCTTTCTTT
TRBV6-6	-	-	TRBJ2-5	CASSYHGTSGETQYF	TGTGCCAGCAGTTACCATGGTACTTCGGGAGAGACCCAGTACTTC
TRBV28	TRBD1	-	TRBJ2-1	CASSLAGQGYNEQFF	TGTGCCAGCAGTTTAGCGGGACAGGGGTACAATGAGCAGTTCTTC
TRBV4-3	TRBD1	few	TRBJ2-1	CASSLGPGTGGNEQFF	TGCGCCAGCAGCCTAGGGCCCGGGACAGGGGGGAATGAGCAGTTCTTC
TRBV6-1	TRBD2	-	TRBJ2-7	CASSEWGGAGEQYF	TGTGCCAGCAGTGAATGGGGGGGAGCGGGCGAGCAGTACTTC
TRBV2	TRBD2	few	TRBJ2-1	CASSPRGGSSYNEQFF	TGTGCCAGCAGTCCCCGGGGGGGGAGCTCCTACAATGAGCAGTTCTTC
TRBV30	TRBD1	-	TRBJ1-6	CAWRQPRGGGVSPLHF	TGTGCCTGGAGGCAACCTCGAGGAGGGGGCGTTTCACCCCTCCACTTT
TRBV27	TRBD2	few	TRBJ2-3	CASSFFTAGGTDTQYF	TGTGCCAGCAGTTTCTTTACAGCGGGAGGCACAGATACGCAGTATTTT
TRBV7-9	TRBD1	-	TRBJ2-1	CASSPGDRYGNEQFF	TGTGCCAGCAGCCCGGGGGACAGGTATGGAAATGAGCAGTTCTTC
TRBV4-3	TRBD2	-	TRBJ2-7	CASSQEAGGPYEQYF	TGCGCCAGCAGCCAAGAGGCGGGGGGGCCCTACGAGCAGTACTTC
TRBV19	TRBD1	-	TRBJ1-3	CASSMGQRSGNTIYF	TGTGCCAGTAGTATGGGACAGCGCTCTGGAAACACCATATATTTT
TRBV28	TRBD1	-	TRBJ2-1	CASSSPLDRGPYNEQFF	TGTGCCAGCAGTTCTCCACTCGACAGGGGACCCTACAATGAGCAGTTCTTC
TRBV28	TRBD1	-	TRBJ2-4	CASSPAQGQGFYLAKNIQYF	TGTGCCAGCAGTCCGGCCCAGGGACAGGGATTCTACCTAGCCAAAAACATTCAGTACTTC
TRBV19	-	-	TRBJ1-5	CASSTGLIRGNQPQHF	TGTGCCAGTAGTACCGGACTGATTCGGGGCAATCAGCCCCAGCATTTT
TRBV15	-	few	TRBJ2-7	CATSTPGGYEQYF	TGTGCCACCAGCACTCCCGGGGGCTACGAGCAGTACTTC
TRBV28	TRBD1	-	TRBJ1-5	CASSSQGSNQPQHF	TGTGCCAGCAGTTCACAGGGGAGCAATCAGCCCCAGCATTTT
TRBV9	TRBD1	-	TRBJ2-7	CASSVDGTGPYEQYF	TGTGCCAGCAGCGTAGATGGGACAGGGCCCTACGAGCAGTACTTC
TRBV28	TRBD2	-	TRBJ2-3	CAYMGGSTDTQYF	TGTGCCTATATGGGAGGGAGCACAGATACGCAGTATTTT
TRBV5-4	-	-	TRBJ1-1	CASSFYGGNTEAFF	TGTGCCAGCAGCTTCTACGGCGGGAACACTGAAGCTTTCTTT
TRBV10-2	-	-	TRBJ1-5	CASSQGGENQPQHF	TGCGCCAGCAGTCAAGGAGGGGAAAATCAGCCCCAGCATTTT
TRBV6-5	-	-	TRBJ2-1	CASSYSSQRVGNEQFF	TGTGCCAGCAGTTACTCGTCCCAGCGGGTAGGCAATGAGCAGTTCTTC
TRBV19	TRBD1	-	TRBJ2-7	CASTVAGTAGAYEQYF	TGTGCCAGTACTGTCGCCGGGACAGCCGGAGCCTACGAGCAGTACTTC
TRBV5-1	-	few	TRBJ2-7	CASSRGSSSYEQYF	TGCGCCAGCTCTAGGGGCAGCAGCTCCTACGAGCAGTACTTC
TRBV7-2	-	few	TRBJ1-1	CASSFQIMNTEAFF	TGTGCCAGCAGCTTCCAAATCATGAACACTGAAGCTTTCTTT
TRBV2	-	-	TRBJ2-3	CASSGEGGRGTDTQYF	TGTGCCAGCAGTGGGGAGGGGGGTCGCGGCACAGATACGCAGTATTTT
TRBV19	TRBD2	-	TRBJ2-1	CASSELAGGYNEQFF	TGTGCCAGTAGCGAACTAGCGGGAGGGTACAATGAGCAGTTCTTC
TRBV27	-	-	TRBJ1-1	CASSSGMYTEAFF	TGTGCCAGCAGCTCCGGGATGTACACTGAAGCTTTCTTT